One T cell receptor beta chain is described in this entry. Treatment noted: approximately 18 received Ad26.COV2.S at low or high dose, single or two shots; about 5 received placebo; per-sample allocation not given. Samples came from day 63 after the first vaccine or placebo injection. The sample originates from a study of Ad26.COV2.S vaccination and SARS-CoV-2 variants. TCRdb's copy holds only in-frame clones and misses some; the assay was immunoSEQ multiplex PCR. The table lists about 350,000 clones, roughly 85% of them singletons, with around 3.3% in the top ten. The source was peripheral blood, collected in a trial of Ad26.COV2.S vaccine versus placebo. This sequence was found in a person aged 18-65 years who received the Ad26.COV2.S COVID-19 vaccine or a placebo.

CDR3 sequence reads: CASSIRGLTEAFF. For the CDR3, the DNA is TGTGCCAGTAGTATTAGGGGGCTTACTGAAGCTTTCTTT. The chain uses TRBV19 and TRBJ1-1; TRBD1 matches 7 bases. This CDR3 contains 13 residues. Germline CDR1 is LNHDA and CDR2 is SQIVND (reference sequence). Losses at the gene ends were 3 bases for V and 5 bases for J; bases not matched to a gene: 3.